A single sample gave rise to the 14 T cell receptor beta chains below, sequenced in a study of cytomegalovirus exposure and HLA in healthy donors. The PCR ran on 60 Vbeta and 13 Jbeta primers. Using immunoSEQ multiplex PCR, the repertoire was profiled, and TCRdb retains in-frame clones only, with some absent. The sample consists of 70,000 to 80,000 clones, roughly four fifths of them appearing once. Input material: PBMCs. Receptors were obtained from a man between 18 and 35 years old in good health and CMV-seronegative.

The chain uses TRBV7-9 and TRBJ2-5; 8 bases line up with TRBD1. The CDR3 is made up of 17 amino acids. Germline CDR1 and CDR2: SEHNR and FQNEAQ (reference sequence). J was trimmed by 5 bases and V by 0 bases; bases with no gene match: 11. Here the CDR3 DNA reads TGTGCCAGCAGCTTAGCGCTAGGACAGGGCCATCAGGAGACCCAGTACTTC. Translated: CASSLALGQGHQETQYF.

The genes are TRBV20-1 and TRBJ2-5; D is unclear. The DNA matches TRBJ2-7 better at its end, which makes the J call doubtful. This CDR3 has 11 residues. Germline V lookup: CDR1 DFQATT, CDR2 SNEGSKA (reference sequence). CDR3 coding DNA: TGCAGTAACCAAATAGATTACGAGCAGTACTTC. Translated, it gives CSNQIDYEQYF.

The chain uses TRBV10-3 and TRBJ2-2, with D perhaps matching TRBD1 (5 bases). CDR3 length: 11 residues. Germline CDR1 is ENHRY and CDR2 is SYGVKD. V was trimmed by 6 bases and J by 7 bases, leaving 6 bases between them. The CDR3 loop reads CAIRDNGELFF. CDR3 in DNA: TGTGCCATCAGGGACAACGGGGAGCTGTTTTTT.

This clone was detected only once. V and J are TRBV11-3 and TRBJ2-7, with TRBD2 matching over 10 bases. CDR3 length: 18 amino acids. V dropped 3 bases and J dropped 5; count of bases not matched to a gene: 16. Looked up from germline, CDR1 is SGHNT and CDR2 is YENEEA. The CDR3 nucleotides are TGTGCCAGCAGCTTCCCCTTTCGGCTAGCGGGAGAAGTCCACGAGCAGTACTTC. Its protein is CASSFPFRLAGEVHEQYF.

The chain employs TRBV4-3 and TRBJ1-3; 12 bases map to TRBD1. This CDR3 comprises 17 residues. V gave up 0 bases and J gave up 3 bases; unmatched junction bases: 3. Germline CDR1 reads LGHNA; CDR2 reads YSLEER. CDR3 region: CASSQEGQGAIGNTIYF. DNA for the CDR3: TGCGCCAGCAGCCAAGAGGGACAGGGGGCGATTGGAAACACCATATATTTT.

The chain couples TRBV4-3 to TRBJ2-1; 7 bases map to TRBD2. Germline assignment: CDR1 LGHNA and CDR2 YSLEER. Trimming cost V 2 bases and J 7 bases; bases outside gene matches: 11. The CDR3 has 16 amino acids. CDR3 coding DNA: TGCGCCAGCAGCCAACGCTGGGAGGGCCCTACGAATGAGCAGTTCTTC. Its translation is CASSQRWEGPTNEQFF.

The chain combines TRBV6-5 with TRBJ2-7, with D maybe TRBD1 (6 bases). The CDR3 extends over 14 amino acids. V lost 6 bases, J lost 4 bases, and 16 bases lay in between. CDR1 is MNHEY and CDR2 is SVGAGI in the germline V gene. DNA for the CDR3: TGTGCCAGCAGCTCCACGGTACAGGGTTACGAGCAGTACTTC. This encodes CASSSTVQGYEQYF.

The rearrangement links TRBV6-5 to TRBJ2-7, with 9 bases lining up with TRBD2. The CDR3 length is 14 residues. Germline-derived CDR1 and CDR2 are MNHEY and SVGAGI. V lost 4 bases, J lost 3 bases, and 4 bases stayed unmatched. CDR3 sequence (DNA): TGTGCCAGCAGTTTAGCGGGGGAAAACTACGAGCAGTACTTC. This sequence encodes CASSLAGENYEQYF.

The rearrangement uses TRBV18 and TRBJ2-1, with D possibly matching TRBD2 (6 bases). V dropped 3 bases and J dropped 6 bases, with 12 bases sitting between them. The CDR3 length is 14 residues. Germline V gene lookup returns CDR1 KGHSH and CDR2 LQKENI. CDR3 loop: CASSPRLDGNEQFF. CDR3 in DNA: TGTGCCAGCTCACCCCGACTAGACGGCAATGAGCAGTTCTTC.

The chain recombines TRBV7-9 with TRBJ2-1, with TRBD2 matching 9 bases. CDR1 is SEHNR, CDR2 FQNEAQ, per germline (reference sequence). Germline trimming cut 5 bases from V and 8 bases from J; bases unmatched to any gene: 4. The CDR3 is made up of 13 amino acids. The CDR3: CASSPSGVDEQFF. The CDR3 DNA reads as TGTGCCAGCAGCCCTAGCGGGGTAGATGAGCAGTTCTTC.

This chain links TRBV5-8 with TRBJ1-6; D is uncertain. Trimming cost V 0 bases and J 9 bases, with 4 bases left between them. CDR1 SGHTS and CDR2 YDEGEE come from the germline V gene. The CDR3 covers 12 residues. CDR3 sequence reads: CASSLERSPLHF. CDR3 nucleotide sequence: TGTGCCAGCAGCTTGGAGCGTTCACCCCTCCACTTT.

The chain is built from TRBV9 and TRBJ2-7; TRBD2 agrees at 9 bases. V lost 0 bases to trimming and J lost 5 bases; unmatched junction nucleotides: 6. There are 15 residues in the CDR3. The germline V gene encodes CDR1 SGDLS and CDR2 YYNGEE. Here the CDR3 DNA reads TGTGCCAGCAGCGTAGTAGGCTGGACTAGCGACGAGCAGTACTTC. This sequence encodes CASSVVGWTSDEQYF.

The rearrangement uses TRBV25-1 and TRBJ2-2; TRBD2 matches at 12 bases. Germline V CDR1 and CDR2: MGHDK, SYGVNS. The ends lost 5 bases at V and 6 bases at J; junction bases unmatched: 4. This CDR3 has 15 residues. CDR3 loop: CASSPSGRAAGELFF. The DNA for the CDR3 is TGTGCCAGCAGTCCTAGCGGGAGGGCGGCCGGGGAGCTGTTTTTT.

This clone appeared a single time. The V call is TRBV19, the J call TRBJ2-7; 9 bases match TRBD1. V lost 4 bases to trimming and J lost 4 bases; unmatched junction nucleotides: 2. CDR3 size: 13 residues. The V gene's germline CDR1 is LNHDA and CDR2 SQIVND (reference sequence). For the CDR3, the DNA is TGTGCCAGTAGTACCGGGACAGGGTACGAGCAGTACTTC. This encodes CASSTGTGYEQYF.